What follows is one T cell receptor beta chain and its context. What it binds is unknown. Researchers reported sorting CD4+ naive, central memory, regulatory and stem cell-like memory cells via CD45RO/CCR7/CD25/CD127/CD95/CD27. Expressed TCRB transcripts were sequenced, since all the RNA that had been isolated was reverse transcribed. Sequenced by immunoSEQ multiplex PCR; TCRdb stores in-frame clones only, minus some. The sample includes under 450,000 clones, around 14% seen only once; the top ten take roughly 0.035%. This entry belongs to a study of beta chain features in type 1 diabetes. Broader study findings: VDJ junctions from type 1 diabetes patients carried fewer insertions and larger deletions. Moderately but significantly shorter TCRB CDR3s were found in Type 1 diabetes patients in all four CD4+ subsets. HLA influence on TCRB rearrangement stayed unresolved here.

The material sequenced was naive CD4+ T cells from blood. The receptor comes from a man aged 30-40 years in good health.

The CDR3 protein is CASTTGGQTQYF. CDR3 DNA: TGTGCCAGCACGACAGGGGGCCAGACCCAGTACTTC. The rearrangement links TRBV6-6 to TRBJ2-5; 10 positions agree with TRBD1. CDR1 is MNHNY, CDR2 SVGAGI, per germline (reference sequence). Losses at the gene ends were 7 bases for V and 6 bases for J; bases not matched to a gene: 2. This CDR3 contains 12 residues.